The next 32 T cell receptor beta chains were all read from a single sample in a study of blood T cell repertoires in COVID-19. Using immunoSEQ multiplex PCR, the repertoire was profiled, and TCRdb retains in-frame clones only, with some absent. The sample lists roughly 290,000 clones, 90% occurring once. The sample taken for sequencing was PBMCs or T cells enriched from blood (not recorded which). Receptors originate from a woman under 30 with acute COVID-19.

The chain uses TRBV7-9 and TRBJ1-2, with TRBD1 matching over 8 bases. From germline, CDR1 is SEHNR and CDR2 FQNEAQ (reference sequence). The CDR3 runs 15 residues. V dropped 5 bases and J dropped 0; count of bases not matched to a gene: 5. CDR3 residues: CASSRDRRANYGYTF. The CDR3 region has the DNA TGTGCCAGCAGCCGGGACAGGCGAGCTAACTATGGCTACACCTTC.

The chain couples TRBV6-5 to TRBJ1-2; maybe TRBD1 (6 bases). From germline, CDR1 is MNHEY and CDR2 SVGAGI. The V and J ends lost 4 bases and 8 bases respectively, with 17 bases between them. The CDR3 covers 14 residues. In DNA, the CDR3 is TGTGCCAGCAGTTCCATAACAGGGCTTCAAGGCTACACCTTC. Its translation: CASSSITGLQGYTF.

The chain is built from TRBV6-5 and TRBJ2-3, with 7 bases aligning to TRBD2. Germline loops: CDR1 MNHEY, CDR2 SVGAGI. V shed 4 bases, J shed 4 bases, and the junction held 5 bases outside the gene matches. CDR3 length: 14 residues. The CDR3 reads CASSSRGRADTQYF. In nucleotides, the CDR3 is TGTGCCAGCAGTTCCCGGGGGAGGGCAGATACGCAGTATTTT.

The V call is TRBV6-6, the J call TRBJ2-7; D may be TRBD1 (6 bases). This CDR3 is 14 amino acids long. Germline V lookup: CDR1 MNHNY, CDR2 SVGAGI (reference sequence). V was pared by 5 bases and J by 5 bases, with 16 bases between. The CDR3 nucleotides read TGTGCCAGCAGTCCTGGGACATTCTTCAACGAGCAGTACTTC. Protein: CASSPGTFFNEQYF.

The genes are TRBV28 and TRBJ1-2; D perhaps matches TRBD1 (5 bases). Germline values: CDR1 MDHEN, CDR2 SYDVKM. The germline V and J ends were trimmed by 3 bases and 4 bases, with 15 bases remaining between them. The CDR3 contains 15 residues. CDR3 coding DNA: TGTGCCAGCAGTTTGTCCTGGGGGGGAGTCTATGGCTACACCTTC. Its translation: CASSLSWGGVYGYTF.

A single count supports this clone. This chain links TRBV7-2 with TRBJ2-4; 8 bases match TRBD2. The V gene end was trimmed by 1 base and the J gene end by 1 base; junction bases not matched to a gene: 12. Looked up from germline, CDR1 is SGHTA and CDR2 is FQGNSA. CDR3 length: 19 residues. The chain's CDR3 is CASSLVVASGSVAKNIQYF. In DNA, the CDR3 is TGTGCCAGCAGCTTAGTTGTGGCTAGCGGGTCAGTTGCCAAAAACATTCAGTACTTC.

The CDR3: CASSIDRVGQPQHF. The CDR3 DNA reads TGTGCCAGTAGTATCGACAGGGTGGGTCAGCCCCAGCATTTT. The chain uses TRBV19 and TRBJ1-5; 7 nucleotides agree with TRBD1. From germline, CDR1 is LNHDA and CDR2 SQIVND (reference sequence). V gave up 3 bases and J gave up 6 bases; unmatched junction bases: 5. The length of the CDR3 is 14 residues.

V is TRBV2 and J is TRBJ1-3; no reliable D call. This CDR3 contains 17 residues. V lost 3 bases, J lost 0 bases, and 15 bases lay in between. Germline assignment: CDR1 SNHLY and CDR2 FYNNEI. CDR3 amino acids: CASSDSRLSTSGNTIYF. Written as DNA, the CDR3 is TGTGCCAGCAGTGATTCCAGATTATCAACCTCTGGAAACACCATATATTTT.

The chain links TRBV19 to TRBJ2-1; no definite D call. V was shortened by 0 bases and J by 7 bases, with 16 bases between the two germline ends. CDR1 LNHDA and CDR2 SQIVND come from the germline V gene (reference sequence). The CDR3 is 16 amino acids. The CDR3 sequence: CASSIDRPPRRNEQFF. CDR3 DNA sequence: TGTGCCAGTAGTATAGATCGCCCTCCCCGCAGAAATGAGCAGTTCTTC.

The rearrangement joins TRBV9 to TRBJ2-1; possible D gene TRBD2, 6 bases. V lost 4 bases to trimming and J lost 5 bases, with 16 bases between them. CDR3 length: 15 residues. Germline-derived CDR1 and CDR2 are SGDLS and YYNGEE. CDR3 in amino acids: CASSYFSGQNNEQFF. DNA of the CDR3: TGTGCCAGCAGCTATTTTAGCGGACAAAACAATGAGCAGTTCTTC.

This clone was observed a single time. The CDR3 protein is CSVDGGGVKETQYF. The CDR3 bases are TGCAGCGTTGATGGGGGGGGCGTGAAAGAGACCCAGTACTTC. V and J are TRBV29-1 and TRBJ2-5, with D possibly being TRBD2 (7 bases). The CDR3 has 14 amino acids. Trimming left V 3 bases short and J 3 bases short, with 14 bases between. Germline loops: CDR1 SQVTM, CDR2 ANQGSEA.

Concerning this clone itself: At one end the junction does not follow the germline gene, possibly because of a read error. The chain recombines TRBV6-2 or TRBV6-3 with TRBJ2-5; 11 bases are shared with TRBD2. Germline CDR1 and CDR2: MNHEY and SVGEGT. The CDR3 is made up of 15 amino acids. The CDR3 protein is CASSYASGLAGGLDF. CDR3 nucleotide sequence: TGTGCCAGCAGTTACGCGTCTGGGCTAGCGGGGGGCCTGGACTTC.

The chain joins TRBV7-4 to TRBJ1-5; TRBD1 is a possible D gene (5 bases). V was clipped by 5 bases and J by 1 base, with 30 bases between them. The CDR3 is made up of 21 amino acids. CDR1 is SGHVT, CDR2 SQSDAQ, per germline. The CDR3 bases are TGTGCCAGCAGCCTCCGCTGGGGGAGGCAGGGCCACCCTATAAGCAATCAGCCCCAGCATTTT. This sequence encodes CASSLRWGRQGHPISNQPQHF.

In nucleotides, the CDR3 is TGTGCCAGCAGTTGGCGCGACGGAGCTAATTCACCCCTCCACTTT. Amino acids: CASSWRDGANSPLHF. J is TRBJ1-6 and V is TRBV6-6; no clear D gene. V was trimmed by 4 bases and J by 6 bases, leaving 13 bases between them. Germline loops: CDR1 MNHNY, CDR2 SVGAGI (reference sequence). The CDR3 length is 15 residues.

This clone turned up a few times. The chain combines TRBV29-1 with TRBJ1-1; weak D call: TRBD1 (5 bases). Trimming cost V 8 bases and J 4 bases, with 20 bases left between them. Germline CDR1 reads SQVTM; CDR2 reads ANQGSEA. The CDR3 is made up of 14 amino acids. The CDR3 coding sequence is TGCAGCCCCTCCCGCGCGGGAAGGGGCACTGAAGCTTTCTTT. Amino acids: CSPSRAGRGTEAFF.

The CDR3 region is CASSLSPGQPQHF. The CDR3 nucleotides are TGTGCCAGCAGCTTGTCCCCAGGGCAGCCCCAGCATTTT. The J gene is TRBJ1-5, the V gene TRBV7-2, with D possibly being TRBD1 (5 bases). V lost 3 bases and J 7 bases, leaving 10 bases between the germline ends. CDR3 length equals 13 residues. Germline lookup yields CDR1 SGHTA and CDR2 FQGNSA.

The V and J genes are TRBV2 and TRBJ1-2; 8 bases line up with TRBD1. This CDR3 contains 12 residues. V trimming: 6 bases; J trimming: 8 bases; junction bases outside the gene matches: 5. Looked up from germline, CDR1 is SNHLY and CDR2 is FYNNEI. As DNA, the CDR3 is TGTGCCAGCAGGAGGACAGGGAAGGGCTACACCTTC. This codes for CASRRTGKGYTF.

The chain links TRBV2 to TRBJ2-2; TRBD1 might be the D (6 bases). CDR3 length: 13 amino acids. Germline CDR1 and CDR2: SNHLY and FYNNEI. The V end lost 8 bases, the J end lost 5 bases, and 12 bases lay between the germline ends. The CDR3 region has the DNA TGTGCCAGCGTCGTGGGGGCAACCGGGGAGCTGTTTTTT. Its protein is CASVVGATGELFF.

For this clone: This same CDR3 is encoded by further DNA sequences in the sample. The chain couples TRBV29-1 to TRBJ2-1; 13 positions match TRBD2. The CDR3 is 14 residues long. With 3 bases clipped from V and 6 bases from J, the junction kept 2 bases outside the gene matches. The germline V gene has CDR1 SQVTM and CDR2 ANQGSEA. Written as DNA, the CDR3 is TGCAGCGTTGACGGGACTAGCGGGGCCAATGAGCAGTTCTTC. The encoded protein is CSVDGTSGANEQFF.

The chain links TRBV3-1 (or the pseudogene TRBV3-2) to TRBJ2-3; 8 nucleotides agree with TRBD2. The CDR3 contains 17 residues. With V trimmed by 0 bases and J by 9 bases, 14 bases remained unmatched. Germline CDR1 is LGHDT and CDR2 is YNNKEL (reference sequence). The DNA of the CDR3 is TGTGCCAGCAGCCAAGAAATACTAGCGGAGGGCCGGGGGACGCAGTATTTT. It translates to CASSQEILAEGRGTQYF.

This chain links TRBV6-6 with TRBJ1-3, with 7 bases that match TRBD1. V shed 5 bases, J shed 4 bases, and the junction held 11 bases outside the gene matches. The CDR3 runs to 16 residues. Germline loops: CDR1 MNHNY, CDR2 SVGAGI (reference sequence). The CDR3 loop is CASSRKLTGSGNTIYF. CDR3 coding DNA: TGTGCCAGCAGTCGAAAATTGACAGGGTCCGGAAACACCATATATTTT.

This rearrangement joins TRBV6-5 to TRBJ1-5; D is undetermined. In germline, CDR1 is MNHEY, CDR2 SVGAGI. The CDR3 sequence is 15 residues long. V lost 6 bases and J 0 bases, leaving 12 bases between the germline ends. The CDR3 is CASRVEYYSNQPQHF. The DNA of the CDR3 is TGTGCCAGCAGAGTAGAGTACTATAGCAATCAGCCCCAGCATTTT.

The chain combines TRBV7-9 with TRBJ2-7; perhaps TRBD1 as D (6 bases). The CDR3 consists of 14 residues. In germline, CDR1 is SEHNR, CDR2 FQNEAQ (reference sequence). Trimming took 5 bases from V and 2 from J, leaving 13 bases between them. DNA of the CDR3: TGTGCCAGCAGCACAAGGACAGCGCCCTACGAGCAGTACTTC. This codes for CASSTRTAPYEQYF.

The gene calls are TRBV18 and TRBJ2-7; 9 bases line up with TRBD1. J was trimmed by 2 bases and V by 2 bases; bases with no gene match: 16. CDR3 length: 19 amino acids. Germline lookup yields CDR1 KGHSH and CDR2 LQKENI. The CDR3 sequence: CASSPLDRGPTSETYEQYF. The CDR3 nucleotides read TGTGCCAGCTCACCATTGGACAGGGGCCCAACTAGCGAGACCTACGAGCAGTACTTC.

V is TRBV29-1 and J is TRBJ1-1; TRBD1 is a possible D gene (6 bases). This CDR3 spans 12 amino acids. Germline V gene lookup returns CDR1 SQVTM and CDR2 ANQGSEA. V was clipped by 5 bases and J by 5 bases, with 12 bases between them. CDR3 DNA sequence: TGCAGCGTTCGACAGGCGGCAACTGAAGCTTTCTTT. The encoded protein is CSVRQAATEAFF.

This chain joins TRBV27 and TRBJ1-5, with a tentative D call TRBD1 (5 bases). This CDR3 contains 15 residues. Germline CDR1 reads MNHEY; CDR2 reads SMNVEV (reference sequence). Deletions cut 6 bases from V and 0 bases from J, with 12 bases between. The CDR3 nucleotides read TGTGCCAGCAGCGAAGGGGACTATAGCAATCAGCCCCAGCATTTT. Amino acid sequence: CASSEGDYSNQPQHF.

The chain links TRBV4-2 to TRBJ1-6; TRBD1 matches 12 bases. The CDR3 is 16 residues long. Germline V gives CDR1 LGHNA, CDR2 YNFKEQ. J lost 6 bases, V lost 3 bases, and 3 bases had no gene match. CDR3 sequence: CASSHPGQGANSPLHF. CDR3 coding DNA: TGTGCCAGCAGCCATCCGGGACAGGGGGCTAATTCACCCCTCCACTTT.

The chain combines TRBV5-6 with TRBJ1-1; tentatively, D is TRBD1 (6 bases). The CDR3 consists of 14 residues. V lost 4 bases and J 10 bases, leaving 20 bases between the germline ends. In germline, CDR1 is SGHDT, CDR2 YYEEEE. DNA of the CDR3: TGTGCCAGCAGCCACAGGGTGGGGGAATCGGTAGCTTTCTTT. This gives the protein CASSHRVGESVAFF.

The J gene is TRBJ1-6, the V gene TRBV4-3; 8 bases agree with TRBD1. The germline gives CDR1 LGHNA, CDR2 YSLEER. Trimming cost V 0 bases and J 8 bases; bases outside gene matches: 15. There are 19 residues in the CDR3. CDR3 sequence reads: CASSQDLEQGARADSPLHF. In DNA, the CDR3 is TGCGCCAGCAGCCAAGATTTGGAGCAGGGGGCGAGAGCGGATTCACCCCTCCACTTT.

The chain employs TRBV2 and TRBJ1-1, with 7 bases matching TRBD1. Germline V lookup: CDR1 SNHLY, CDR2 FYNNEI. After removal of 7 bases from V and 11 bases from J, the junction contained 13 bases not matched to a gene. This CDR3 is built from 13 residues. The CDR3 region has the DNA TGTGCCAGCACTAGGGACAGCGGCACGGGGGCTTTCTTT. The encoded protein is CASTRDSGTGAFF.

The genes are TRBV5-1 and TRBJ1-4; D is uncertain. The CDR3 length is 14 residues. The V gene lost 4 bases and the J gene lost 0 bases, with 7 bases spanning the gap. Germline loops: CDR1 SGHRS, CDR2 YFSETQ. The CDR3: CASSLSTTNEKLFF. CDR3 nucleotides: TGCGCCAGCAGCCTCAGTACAACTAATGAAAAACTGTTTTTT.

This clone was detected a few times. This sequence joins TRBV5-1 and TRBJ2-1; 10 bases align to TRBD1. The CDR3 consists of 16 residues. With 4 bases clipped from V and 3 bases from J, the junction kept 7 bases outside the gene matches. Germline V gene lookup returns CDR1 SGHRS and CDR2 YFSETQ. The CDR3 is CASSPVTGGLYNEQFF. CDR3 DNA sequence: TGCGCCAGCAGCCCCGTGACAGGGGGCCTCTACAATGAGCAGTTCTTC.